This T cell receptor beta chain was recovered during a study of human CD8 memory T cell subsets. Worth noting for this clonotype: Antigen unknown.

Enrichment of total CD8+ T cells was achieved using negative magnetic separation. This CDR3 comprises 14 residues. Germline V gives CDR1 MDHEN, CDR2 SYDVKM. UMI-labeled 5' RACE generated the TCR beta libraries. TCRdb reprocessed the 5' RACE reads and keeps a single row for each CDR3 protein, giving no DNA. The clone table shows fewer than 5,000 distinct CDR3 sequences, with the ten largest holding about 24%. Study-level findings and limits: Precursor exhausted T cells and stem-like memory T cells were similarly highly diverse, while effector memory cells were not. By Chao1 estimates, precursor exhausted T cells appeared less diverse than stem-like memory T cells. Stem-like memory T cell repertoires overlapped minimally with precursor exhausted T cell repertoires.

This rearrangement joins TRBV28 to TRBJ2-1. The source of this sequence is a human donor in good health. Sequenced: CD8+ effector memory T cells (TEM) sorted from PBMCs. Indicated subset: effector memory CD8 T cells, CCR7- CD45RO+ CD95+. The CDR3 spells CASSLTYSYNEQFF.